What follows is one TCR beta chain and its context. RNA in amounts of about 0.5 to 1 ug was reverse transcribed with random hexamers. Each CDR3 protein gets one entry after TCRdb re-called the immunoSEQ multiplex PCR reads with MiXCR. The profile shows over 120,000 distinct CDR3 sequences, 95% of them singletons. These data originate in a study of CD8 T cells in Susac syndrome. Per the germline V gene, CDR1 is KGHSH and CDR2 is LQKENI. V shed 3 bases and J 4 bases; nucleotides not matched to a gene: 7. CDR3 length: 16 amino acids. The specimen sequenced was CD4+ T cells from PBMCs. V gene TRBV18 combines with J gene TRBJ2-1, with 9 bases matching TRBD2. This TCR was recovered from a human donor with Susac syndrome. The DNA for the CDR3 is TGTGCCAGCTCACCTATTGCGCTAGCGGGGTACAATGAGCAGTTCTTC. This gives the protein CASSPIALAGYNEQFF.